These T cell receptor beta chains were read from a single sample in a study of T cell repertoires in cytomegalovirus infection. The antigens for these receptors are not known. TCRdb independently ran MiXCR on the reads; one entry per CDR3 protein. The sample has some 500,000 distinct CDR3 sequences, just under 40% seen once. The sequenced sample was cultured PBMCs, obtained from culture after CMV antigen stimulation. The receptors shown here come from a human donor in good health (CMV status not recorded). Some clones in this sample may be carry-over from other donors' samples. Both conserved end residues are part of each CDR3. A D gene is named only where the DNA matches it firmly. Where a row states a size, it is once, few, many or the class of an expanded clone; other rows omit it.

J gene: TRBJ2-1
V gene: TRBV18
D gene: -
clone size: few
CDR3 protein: CASSPLGVGTYNEQFF
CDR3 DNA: TGTGCCAGCTCACCACTTGGGGTGGGGACCTACAATGAGCAGTTCTTC

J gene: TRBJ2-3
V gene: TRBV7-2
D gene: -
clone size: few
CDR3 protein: CASSLYSGDTQYF
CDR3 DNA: TGTGCCAGCAGTCTCTACAGTGGAGATACGCAGTATTTT

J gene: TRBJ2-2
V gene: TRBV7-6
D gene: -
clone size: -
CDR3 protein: CASSLLQGHTGELFF
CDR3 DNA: TGTGCCAGCAGCTTACTCCAGGGCCACACCGGGGAGCTGTTTTTT

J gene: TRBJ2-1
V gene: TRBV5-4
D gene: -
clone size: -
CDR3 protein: CASSLGGTVYEQFF
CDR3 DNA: TGTGCCAGCAGCTTGGGCGGGACAGTCTATGAGCAGTTCTTC

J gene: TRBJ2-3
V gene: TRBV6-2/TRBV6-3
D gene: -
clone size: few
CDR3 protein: CASIDPASASPGYF
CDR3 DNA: TGTGCCAGCATAGACCCGGCTAGCGCCTCTCCGGGGTATTTT

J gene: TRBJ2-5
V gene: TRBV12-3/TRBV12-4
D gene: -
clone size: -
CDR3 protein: CASSLAGGRGETQYF
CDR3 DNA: TGTGCCAGCAGTTTGGCCGGGGGACGGGGAGAGACCCAGTACTTC

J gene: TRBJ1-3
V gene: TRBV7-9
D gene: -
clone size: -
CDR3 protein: CASSPRGSITGNTIYF
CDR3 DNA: TGTGCCAGCAGCCCCCGGGGGAGTATTACTGGAAACACCATATATTTT

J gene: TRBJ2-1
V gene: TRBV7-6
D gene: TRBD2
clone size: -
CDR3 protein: CASSLASGGAANEQFF
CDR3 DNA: TGTGCCAGCAGCTTGGCCAGCGGGGGGGCCGCCAATGAGCAGTTCTTC

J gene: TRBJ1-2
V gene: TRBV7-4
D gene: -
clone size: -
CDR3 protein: CASSTVGPNYGYTF
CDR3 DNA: TGTGCCAGCAGCACCGTTGGACCGAACTATGGCTACACCTTC

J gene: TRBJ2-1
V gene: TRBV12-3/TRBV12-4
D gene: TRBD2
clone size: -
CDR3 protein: CASSYLAVDNEQFF
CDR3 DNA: TGTGCCAGCAGTTACCTAGCGGTCGACAATGAGCAGTTCTTC

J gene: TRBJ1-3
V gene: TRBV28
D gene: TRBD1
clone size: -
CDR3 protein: CASSYSPGTEVGNTIYF
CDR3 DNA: TGTGCCAGCAGTTACTCCCCCGGGACAGAAGTCGGAAACACCATATATTTT

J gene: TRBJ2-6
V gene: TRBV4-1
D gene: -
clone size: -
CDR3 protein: CASSQVWTGANVLTF
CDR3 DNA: TGCGCCAGCAGCCAAGTCTGGACTGGGGCCAACGTCCTGACTTTC

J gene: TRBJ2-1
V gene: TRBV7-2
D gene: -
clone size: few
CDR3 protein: CASSNPTLEQFF
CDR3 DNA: TGTGCCAGCAGCAACCCGACTCTCGAGCAGTTCTTC

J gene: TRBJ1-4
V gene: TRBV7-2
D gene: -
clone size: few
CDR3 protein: CASRDGINEKLFF
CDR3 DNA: TGTGCCAGCAGGGACGGAATTAATGAAAAACTGTTTTTT

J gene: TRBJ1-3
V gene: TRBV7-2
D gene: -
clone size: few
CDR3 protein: CASSLVGNPSGNTIYF
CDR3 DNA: TGTGCCAGCAGCCTGGTGGGGAACCCCTCTGGAAACACCATATATTTT

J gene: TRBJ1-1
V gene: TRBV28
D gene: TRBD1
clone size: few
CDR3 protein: CASSTDRGVNTEAFF
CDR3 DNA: TGTGCCAGCAGTACGGACAGGGGGGTTAACACTGAAGCTTTCTTT

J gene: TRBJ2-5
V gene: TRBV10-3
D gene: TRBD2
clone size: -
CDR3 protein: CAISGLAGGRETQYF
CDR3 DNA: TGTGCCATCAGTGGACTAGCGGGAGGAAGGGAGACCCAGTACTTC

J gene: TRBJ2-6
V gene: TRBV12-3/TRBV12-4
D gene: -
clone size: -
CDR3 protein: CASSPRLGGANVLTF
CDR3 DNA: TGTGCCAGCAGTCCGAGACTGGGAGGGGCCAACGTCCTGACTTTC

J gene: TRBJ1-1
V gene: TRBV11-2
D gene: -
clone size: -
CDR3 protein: CASSLGTSPTEAFF
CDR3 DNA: TGTGCCAGCAGCTTAGGTACAAGCCCCACTGAAGCTTTCTTT

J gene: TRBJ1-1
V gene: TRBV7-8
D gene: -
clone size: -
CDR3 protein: CASSLQRGGLEAFF
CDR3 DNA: TGTGCCAGCAGCCTCCAAAGGGGGGGCCTCGAGGCTTTCTTT

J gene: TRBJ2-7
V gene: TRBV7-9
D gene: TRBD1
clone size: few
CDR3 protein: CASSSTDRSYEQYF
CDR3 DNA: TGTGCCAGCAGCTCGACGGACAGGAGCTACGAGCAGTACTTC

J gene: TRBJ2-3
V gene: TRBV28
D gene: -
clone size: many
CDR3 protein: CASSPFIRSTTDTQYF
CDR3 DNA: TGTGCCAGCAGTCCGTTCATTCGTTCCACTACAGATACGCAGTATTTT

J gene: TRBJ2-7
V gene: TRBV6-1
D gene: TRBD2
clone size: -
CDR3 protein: CASRGLGGYEQYF
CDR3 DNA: TGTGCCAGCAGGGGACTAGGGGGCTACGAGCAGTACTTC

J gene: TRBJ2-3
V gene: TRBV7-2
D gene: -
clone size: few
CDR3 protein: CASSFPGSDTQYF
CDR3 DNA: TGTGCCAGCAGCTTTCCGGGGTCAGATACGCAGTATTTT

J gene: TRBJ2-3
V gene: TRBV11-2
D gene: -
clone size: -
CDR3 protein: CASSFRGGGGPRPDTQYF
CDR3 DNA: TGTGCCAGCAGCTTTAGAGGAGGAGGGGGCCCTAGGCCAGATACGCAGTATTTT

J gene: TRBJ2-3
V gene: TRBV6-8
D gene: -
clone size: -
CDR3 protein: CASRGAGDTQYF
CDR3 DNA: TGTGCCAGCCGGGGGGCGGGAGATACGCAGTATTTT

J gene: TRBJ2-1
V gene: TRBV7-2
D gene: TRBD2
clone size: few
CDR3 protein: CASSREGTSGSEQFF
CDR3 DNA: TGTGCCAGCAGCCGAGAGGGGACTAGCGGGTCTGAGCAGTTCTTC

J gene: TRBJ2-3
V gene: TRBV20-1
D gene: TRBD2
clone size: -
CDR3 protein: CSIFGGAGDTQYF
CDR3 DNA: TGCAGCATCTTCGGGGGGGCCGGCGATACGCAGTATTTT

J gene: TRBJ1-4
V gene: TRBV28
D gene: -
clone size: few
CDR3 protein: CASSLYRGSGNEKLFF
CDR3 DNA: TGTGCCAGCAGTTTATACCGGGGGTCGGGTAATGAAAAACTGTTTTTT

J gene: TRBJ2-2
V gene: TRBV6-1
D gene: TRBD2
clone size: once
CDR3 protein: CASSVRTSGRRGELFF
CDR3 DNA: TGTGCCAGCAGTGTAAGGACTAGCGGGAGGCGCGGGGAGCTGTTTTTT

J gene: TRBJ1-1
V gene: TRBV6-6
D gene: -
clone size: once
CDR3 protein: CASSYSSDSAGRAFF
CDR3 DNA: TGTGCCAGCAGTTACTCCTCGGACAGCGCGGGAAGAGCTTTCTTT

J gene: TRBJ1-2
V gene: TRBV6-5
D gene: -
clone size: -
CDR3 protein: CASSYRRVDPYGYTF
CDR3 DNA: TGTGCCAGCAGTTACCGACGAGTGGATCCCTATGGCTACACCTTC

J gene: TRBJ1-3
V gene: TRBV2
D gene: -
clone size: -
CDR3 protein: CASRRERPGNTIYF
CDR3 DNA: TGTGCCAGCAGACGCGAACGGCCTGGAAACACCATATATTTT

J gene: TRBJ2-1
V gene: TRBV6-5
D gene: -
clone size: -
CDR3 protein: CAHSFNEQFF
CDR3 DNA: TGTGCCCACAGTTTTAATGAGCAGTTCTTC

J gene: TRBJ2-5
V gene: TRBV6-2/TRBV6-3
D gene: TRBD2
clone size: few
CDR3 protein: CASRRTSEETQYF
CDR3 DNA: TGTGCCAGCAGACGGACTAGCGAAGAGACCCAGTACTTC

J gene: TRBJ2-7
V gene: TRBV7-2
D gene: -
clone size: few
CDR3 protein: CASSYLGVTYEQYF
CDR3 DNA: TGTGCCAGCAGCTACCTGGGGGTGACCTACGAGCAGTACTTC

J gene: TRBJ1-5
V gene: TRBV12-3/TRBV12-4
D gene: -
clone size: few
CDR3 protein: CASSESGGNQPQHF
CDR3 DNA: TGTGCCAGCAGCGAGTCGGGGGGTAATCAGCCCCAGCATTTT

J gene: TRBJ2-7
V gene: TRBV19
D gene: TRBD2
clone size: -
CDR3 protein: CASSTPGTSGTSAYEQYF
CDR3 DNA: TGTGCCAGTAGTACCCCCGGGACTAGCGGGACGTCGGCCTACGAGCAGTACTTC

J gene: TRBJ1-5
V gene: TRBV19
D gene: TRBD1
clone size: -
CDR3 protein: CASSPRTGLSNQPQHF
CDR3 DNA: TGTGCCAGTAGTCCCCGGACAGGGTTAAGTAATCAGCCCCAGCATTTT

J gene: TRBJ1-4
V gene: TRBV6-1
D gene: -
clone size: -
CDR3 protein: CASSEHRSEKLFF
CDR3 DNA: TGTGCCAGCAGTGAACACCGTTCGGAAAAACTGTTTTTT

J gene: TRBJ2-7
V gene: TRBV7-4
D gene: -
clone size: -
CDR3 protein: CASQGPGSSYEQYF
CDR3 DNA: TGTGCCAGCCAGGGCCCGGGGAGCTCCTACGAGCAGTACTTC

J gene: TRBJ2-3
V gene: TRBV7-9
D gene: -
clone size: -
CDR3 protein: CASSLGWGRDTQYF
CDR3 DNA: TGTGCCAGCAGCCTAGGATGGGGCAGGGATACGCAGTATTTT

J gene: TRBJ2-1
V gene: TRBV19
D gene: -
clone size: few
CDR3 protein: CASTRSSSYNEQFF
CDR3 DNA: TGTGCCAGCACTCGATCGAGCTCCTACAATGAGCAGTTCTTC

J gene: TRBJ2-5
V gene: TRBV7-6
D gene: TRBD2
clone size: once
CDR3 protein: CASSSTLAGARETQYF
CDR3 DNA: TGTGCCAGCAGCTCTACCTTAGCGGGTGCGAGGGAGACCCAGTACTTC

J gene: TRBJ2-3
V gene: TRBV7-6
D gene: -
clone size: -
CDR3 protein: CASSLRGNTQYF
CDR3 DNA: TGTGCCAGCAGCTTAAGGGGGAATACGCAGTATTTT

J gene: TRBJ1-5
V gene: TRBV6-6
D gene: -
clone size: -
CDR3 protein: CASRKVAFNQPQHF
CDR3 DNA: TGTGCCAGCAGGAAGGTAGCGTTCAATCAGCCCCAGCATTTT

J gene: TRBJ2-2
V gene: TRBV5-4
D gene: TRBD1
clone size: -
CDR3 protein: CASRAGQGYTGELFF
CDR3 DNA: TGTGCCAGCAGAGCTGGACAGGGTTATACCGGGGAGCTGTTTTTT

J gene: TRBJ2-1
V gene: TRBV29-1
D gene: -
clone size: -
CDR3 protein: CSAQTNPGLPDNEQFF
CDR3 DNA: TGCAGCGCACAAACGAACCCGGGACTCCCTGACAATGAGCAGTTCTTC

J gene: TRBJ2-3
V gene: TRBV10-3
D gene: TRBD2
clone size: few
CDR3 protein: CASRSSSGRATGGTDTQYF
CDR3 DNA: TGTGCCTCCCGGAGTTCTAGCGGGAGGGCCACGGGGGGCACAGATACGCAGTATTTT

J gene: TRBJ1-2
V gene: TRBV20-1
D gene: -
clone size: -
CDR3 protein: CSARFRDIDGYTF
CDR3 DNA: TGCAGTGCTAGATTCAGGGACATCGATGGCTACACCTTC